The rows below give T cell receptor beta chains drawn from one sample of a study of OX40 agonist ivuxolimab in advanced cancers. Sequencing was performed with immunoSEQ multiplex PCR; in TCRdb, only in-frame clones are kept and a portion is missing. The data hold almost 80,000 clones, with around 80% observed a single time. The specimen comprised CD4+ or CD8+ T cells sorted from blood, sampled in a trial of the OX40 agonist ivuxolimab. These receptors were collected from an adult with an advanced solid tumor such as melanoma, head and neck, liver or kidney cancer. Both conserved end residues are part of each CDR3. D genes are given only for firm matches. Size is stated for part of the rows, as once, few or many counts, or as a class when the clone is expanded.

clone_size	d_call	cdr3_length	v_call	j_call	cdr3_aa	cdr3_nt
.	TRBD2	19	TRBV11-2	TRBJ2-2	CASSLELSWTSENTGELFF	TGTGCCAGCAGCTTAGAACTATCCTGGACTAGCGAGAACACCGGGGAGCTGTTTTTT
.	.	14	TRBV18	TRBJ2-1	CASSPLRSIDEQFF	TGTGCCAGCTCACCACTACGGTCTATCGATGAGCAGTTCTTC
few	.	11	TRBV28	TRBJ1-5	CASSFNQPQHF	TGTGCCAGCAGTTTTAATCAGCCCCAGCATTTT
.	TRBD1	14	TRBV19	TRBJ1-4	CASSRDRINEKLFF	TGTGCCAGTAGTAGGGACAGGATTAATGAAAAACTGTTTTTT
few	.	13	TRBV6-5	TRBJ1-5	CASSLEEGQPQHF	TGTGCCAGCAGTTTAGAAGAAGGTCAGCCCCAGCATTTT
.	.	13	TRBV6-1	TRBJ1-3	CARFVPQGNTIYF	TGTGCCAGATTCGTCCCGCAGGGTAACACCATATATTTT
.	TRBD1	15	TRBV6-1	TRBJ1-1	CASSERDRRYTEAFF	TGTGCCAGCAGTGAAAGGGACAGGAGATACACTGAAGCTTTCTTT
.	TRBD2	15	TRBV11-2	TRBJ2-2	CASSSPGLNTGELFF	TGTGCCAGCAGCTCCCCGGGACTAAACACCGGGGAGCTGTTTTTT
few	TRBD1	16	TRBV18	TRBJ2-2	CASSQWTGKDAGELFF	TGTGCCAGCTCCCAGTGGACAGGGAAAGATGCCGGGGAGCTGTTTTTT
.	.	13	TRBV19	TRBJ1-2	CASTPWGRNGYTF	TGTGCCAGTACCCCATGGGGGCGGAATGGCTACACCTTC
few	.	13	TRBV6-5	TRBJ1-5	CASSREPNQPQHF	TGTGCCAGCAGCCGGGAACCCAATCAGCCCCAGCATTTT
.	.	13	TRBV11-2	TRBJ2-7	CASSPERGYEQYF	TGTGCCAGCAGCCCAGAGAGGGGATACGAGCAGTACTTC
few	.	15	TRBV2	TRBJ1-6	CASSFLHPANSPLHF	TGTGCCAGCAGTTTCCTACATCCTGCAAATTCACCCCTCCACTTT
.	.	13	TRBV9	TRBJ1-3	CASTPGDGNTIYF	TGTGCCAGCACTCCGGGGGATGGAAACACCATATATTTT
.	TRBD2	15	TRBV2	TRBJ2-1	CASSGWLAGANEQFF	TGTGCCAGCAGTGGGTGGCTAGCGGGAGCGAATGAGCAGTTCTTC
.	.	12	TRBV7-2	TRBJ1-3	CASSLRGDTIYF	TGTGCCAGCAGCTTAAGGGGAGACACCATATATTTT
once	.	15	TRBV5-6	TRBJ1-2	CASSLLSGIEHGYTF	TGTGCCAGCAGCTTGTTGTCAGGGATTGAGCATGGCTACACCTTC
.	.	14	TRBV5-6	TRBJ2-7	CASSLGQNVYEQYF	TGTGCCAGCAGCTTGGGACAGAACGTCTACGAGCAGTACTTC
.	TRBD1	14	TRBV7-3	TRBJ1-1	CASSAGQGNTEAFF	TGTGCCAGCAGCGCGGGACAGGGGAACACTGAAGCTTTCTTT
.	.	13	TRBV30	TRBJ1-5	CAWSLGSNQPQHF	TGTGCCTGGAGTTTGGGGAGCAATCAGCCCCAGCATTTT
.	TRBD2	13	TRBV7-2	TRBJ2-7	CASSPRTSGEQYF	TGTGCCAGCAGCCCCCGGACTAGCGGAGAGCAGTACTTC
.	TRBD2	16	TRBV28	TRBJ2-1	CASAPSLALSYNEQFF	TGTGCCAGCGCCCCCTCACTAGCGCTATCCTACAATGAGCAGTTCTTC
few	.	15	TRBV5-6	TRBJ1-5	CASSYNRGINQPQHF	TGTGCCAGCAGCTACAATAGGGGAATCAATCAGCCCCAGCATTTT
.	.	12	TRBV28	TRBJ1-1	CASAGDGTEAFF	TGTGCCAGCGCAGGGGACGGCACTGAAGCTTTCTTT
.	.	11	TRBV28	TRBJ2-1	CASSPYNEQFF	TGTGCCAGCAGCCCATACAATGAGCAGTTCTTC
.	TRBD1	21	TRBV5-1	TRBJ2-3	CASSLARGTGFLSPSTDTQYF	TGCGCCAGCAGCTTGGCTAGGGGGACAGGGTTTTTGTCCCCTAGCACAGATACGCAGTATTTT
.	TRBD1	15	TRBV9	TRBJ1-4	CASSVDGTGGEKLFF	TGTGCCAGCAGCGTAGACGGGACAGGCGGTGAAAAACTGTTTTTT
few	TRBD2	18	TRBV7-2	TRBJ2-2	CASSLAFVAGGPAGELFF	TGTGCCAGCAGCTTAGCGTTTGTTGCGGGAGGGCCGGCCGGGGAGCTGTTTTTT
.	TRBD2	15	TRBV28	TRBJ2-1	CASSLVSGGANEQFF	TGTGCCAGCAGTTTAGTTAGCGGGGGGGCCAATGAGCAGTTCTTC
once	TRBD2	16	TRBV18	TRBJ2-5	CASSTSGTRTQETQYF	TGTGCCAGCTCAACTTCCGGGACTAGGACCCAAGAGACCCAGTACTTC
.	.	15	TRBV4-3	TRBJ2-7	CASSQVYGASYEQYF	TGCGCCAGCAGCCAAGTTTATGGGGCCTCCTACGAGCAGTACTTC
.	.	12	TRBV7-9	TRBJ1-5	CASRLGDQPQHF	TGTGCCAGCAGACTAGGGGATCAGCCCCAGCATTTT
.	.	15	TRBV5-1	TRBJ2-3	CASSLLDSSTDTQYF	TGCGCCAGCAGCTTGCTTGACTCTAGCACAGATACGCAGTATTTT
once	.	13	TRBV6-1	TRBJ2-1	CASSGPNRGEQFF	TGTGCCAGCAGTGGTCCAAATCGGGGTGAGCAGTTCTTC
.	.	17	TRBV7-3	TRBJ2-1	CASSLNGPGSGYNEQFF	TGTGCCAGCAGCTTAAACGGGCCGGGTAGCGGATACAATGAGCAGTTCTTC
few	.	15	TRBV5-6	TRBJ1-1	CASSLVGVLNTEAFF	TGTGCCAGCAGCTTGGTGGGGGTTCTGAACACTGAAGCTTTCTTT
.	TRBD2	16	TRBV5-6	TRBJ2-5	CASSLAYSGGQETQYF	TGTGCCAGCAGCTTGGCCTATAGCGGGGGGCAAGAGACCCAGTACTTC
.	.	13	TRBV7-6	TRBJ1-2	CASSLARRGGYTF	TGTGCCAGCAGCTTAGCGCGGAGGGGCGGCTACACCTTC
.	.	14	TRBV6-5	TRBJ1-6	CASTRLSYNSPLHF	TGTGCCAGCACCCGGCTCTCCTATAATTCACCCCTCCACTTT
.	.	14	TRBV11-1	TRBJ2-7	CASSLTLPGYEQYF	TGTGCCAGCAGCTTAACCCTCCCAGGGTACGAGCAGTACTTC
.	TRBD1	13	TRBV5-1	TRBJ2-5	CASSWDSQETQYF	TGCGCCAGCAGCTGGGACAGCCAAGAGACCCAGTACTTC
.	TRBD1	15	TRBV2	TRBJ2-7	CASRENRGRLYEQYF	TGTGCCAGCAGGGAGAACAGGGGGCGACTCTACGAGCAGTACTTC
.	TRBD2	16	TRBV5-4	TRBJ2-5	CASSRPGLAAQETQYF	TGTGCCAGCAGCCGTCCCGGACTAGCGGCCCAAGAGACCCAGTACTTC
few	.	15	TRBV2	TRBJ1-2	CASSEALGRKRGYTF	TGTGCCAGCAGTGAAGCGCTCGGGAGGAAGAGGGGCTACACCTTC
few	.	16	TRBV13	TRBJ2-7	CASSKRQNTVFYEQYF	TGTGCCAGCAGCAAGAGGCAGAATACAGTTTTCTACGAGCAGTACTTC
.	.	14	TRBV2	TRBJ1-2	CASRGQGSNYGYTF	TGTGCCAGCAGGGGTCAGGGCTCTAACTATGGCTACACCTTC
few	TRBD2	18	TRBV9	TRBJ2-7	CASSVMGGLAGGPQEQYF	TGTGCCAGCAGCGTAATGGGGGGACTAGCGGGAGGGCCGCAGGAGCAGTACTTC
.	TRBD2	15	TRBV11-2	TRBJ2-5	CASSLLAGVQETQYF	TGTGCCAGCAGCTTATTAGCGGGGGTCCAAGAGACCCAGTACTTC
.	.	14	TRBV27	TRBJ2-2	CASTGRLGTRELFF	TGTGCCAGCACCGGTAGGCTTGGTACCCGGGAGCTGTTTTTT
.	TRBD1	16	TRBV5-1	TRBJ1-1	CASRLSSPGQGTEAFF	TGCGCCAGCAGGCTGTCCTCCCCGGGACAGGGGACTGAAGCTTTCTTT
.	TRBD1	16	TRBV27	TRBJ1-1	CASSQRTGIGNTEAFF	TGTGCCAGCAGTCAACGGACAGGGATCGGGAACACTGAAGCTTTCTTT
.	.	13	TRBV27	TRBJ1-6	CASRGTVNSPLHF	TGTGCCAGCAGGGGAACGGTTAATTCACCCCTCCACTTT
.	.	16	TRBV9	TRBJ2-1	CASSVASGTSYNEQFF	TGTGCCAGCAGCGTAGCAAGCGGGACATCCTACAATGAGCAGTTCTTC